A selection of T cell receptor beta chains follows, all from one sample in a study of cytomegalovirus exposure and HLA in healthy donors. The protocol was immunoSEQ multiplex PCR, while the TCRdb copy is restricted to in-frame clones and leaves out a portion. This sample yields more than 95,000 clones, of which roughly 80% are seen a single time; about 3.9% belongs to the top ten. The sample consisted of PBMCs. These receptors all stem from a man aged 18 to 29 in good health and CMV-seropositive. Each CDR3 is given with its conserved first and last residue. D genes are given only for firm matches. A clone size is listed for some rows: how often the clone was seen (once, few, many), or a class if it is expanded.

j_call v_call d_call clone_size cdr3_nt cdr3_aa
TRBJ1-5 TRBV7-9 TRBD1 few TGTGCCAGCAGCTTAGCTAAGACAGGGGGCGGGGGTCAGCCCCAGCATTTT CASSLAKTGGGGQPQHF
TRBJ2-7 TRBV18 NA NA TGTGCCAGCTCATTGATACGGACAGACTACGAGCAGTACTTC CASSLIRTDYEQYF
TRBJ2-5 TRBV10-1 TRBD2 NA TGCGCCAGCAGTACCGGGACTAGCGGGGGGGCCCGCGAAGAGACCCAGTACTTC CASSTGTSGGAREETQYF
TRBJ2-1 TRBV4-2 TRBD1 NA TGTGCCAGCAGCCAAGGACAGGGTACCCACAATGAGCAGTTCTTC CASSQGQGTHNEQFF
TRBJ2-7 TRBV7-2 NA NA TGTGCCAGCAGCTCCGGACTGGGAGGATACGAGCAGTACTTC CASSSGLGGYEQYF
TRBJ2-1 TRBV6-5 NA NA TGTGCCAGCCACAAGGCAGGAACCTACAATGAGCAGTTCTTC CASHKAGTYNEQFF
TRBJ2-7 TRBV7-8 TRBD1 few TGTGCCAGCAGCTTAGAGGGACAGGGTCACGAGCAGTACTTC CASSLEGQGHEQYF
TRBJ2-3 TRBV15 NA NA TGTGCCACCAGCAGCAGGGGAACGGGCACAGATACGCAGTATTTT CATSSRGTGTDTQYF
TRBJ1-3 TRBV28 NA NA TGTGCCAGCAGGTCGTCGGGGTTTACTGGAAACACCATATATTTT CASRSSGFTGNTIYF
TRBJ1-4 TRBV7-2 TRBD1 NA TGTGCCAGCAGCTCCCCAACAGGGGGTAATGAAAAACTGTTTTTT CASSSPTGGNEKLFF
TRBJ2-7 TRBV29-1 TRBD1 NA TGCAGCGTGAGGACAGGGAGCTCCTACGAGCAGTACTTC CSVRTGSSYEQYF
TRBJ2-7 TRBV5-5 TRBD1 NA TGTGCCAGCAGCTTAACAGGGGGGATCTACGAGCAGTACTTC CASSLTGGIYEQYF
TRBJ1-5 TRBV4-3 TRBD1 NA TGCGCCAGCAGCCAAGGCTTGGAGGGGGCAAGCAATCAGCCCCAGCATTTT CASSQGLEGASNQPQHF
TRBJ2-5 TRBV4-3 NA few TGCGCCAGCAGCCAAGAGTTAGGCTTTTTAAAGGGGTCAGAGACCCAGTACTTC CASSQELGFLKGSETQYF
TRBJ2-1 TRBV9 NA NA TGTGCCAGCAGCGTAGGCCCAGGGGACAATGAGCAGTTCTTC CASSVGPGDNEQFF
TRBJ1-4 TRBV7-9 TRBD1 NA TGTGCCAGCAGTGGGACAGTTACAGAAAAACTGTTTTTT CASSGTVTEKLFF
TRBJ1-3 TRBV4-2 TRBD1 few TGTGCCAGCAGTGGGACAGGGGCTGGAAACACCATATATTTT CASSGTGAGNTIYF
TRBJ1-2 TRBV10-3 NA NA TGTGCCATCAGAGAAGGACAATACTATGGCTACACCTTC CAIREGQYYGYTF
TRBJ1-5 TRBV5-5 TRBD1 NA TGTGCCAGCAGCTCAACAGGGGATAGTCAGCCCCAGCATTTT CASSSTGDSQPQHF
TRBJ2-1 TRBV11-3 TRBD2 few TGTGCCAGCAGCTTAGCGTTGCTAGCGGGAGCCGACAATGAGCAGTTCTTC CASSLALLAGADNEQFF
TRBJ1-2 TRBV5-4 NA NA TGTGCCAGCAGCCAAATCACGGACTTGGGCTACACCTTC CASSQITDLGYTF
TRBJ2-1 TRBV7-2 NA NA TGTGCCAGCAGCTTACTCACTCTCTCGGAGCAGTTCTTC CASSLLTLSEQFF
TRBJ1-6 TRBV5-5 NA NA TGTGCCAGCGCAGGCTCATATAATTCACCCCTCCACTTT CASAGSYNSPLHF
TRBJ1-2 TRBV7-9 NA NA TGTGCCAGCAGCTTATTCGCGGCTGGCTACACCTTC CASSLFAAGYTF
TRBJ2-3 TRBV9 TRBD2 NA TGTGCCAGCAGCGTAGTAGCTAGCGGGATCACAGATACGCAGTATTTT CASSVVASGITDTQYF
TRBJ2-3 TRBV7-9 NA NA TGTGCCAGCAGCTTAGTCGGACTATTGGTGGATACGCAGTATTTT CASSLVGLLVDTQYF
TRBJ1-6 TRBV4-3 TRBD1 NA TGCGCCAGCAGCGCTTATTTTTTCGGGACAGGGAATAATTCACCCCTCCACTTT CASSAYFFGTGNNSPLHF
TRBJ2-3 TRBV19 TRBD2 NA TGTGCCAGTAGTCCTTCGGGGCGGGAGGCGGGTGATACGCAGTATTTT CASSPSGREAGDTQYF
TRBJ2-5 TRBV7-8 TRBD1 NA TGTGCCAGCAGCTTCGGACAGGGGGAGACCCAGTACTTC CASSFGQGETQYF
TRBJ2-5 TRBV10-3 NA once TGTGCCATCAGAGGACAGACCGAAGAGACCCAGTACTTC CAIRGQTEETQYF
TRBJ2-5 TRBV30 NA NA TGTGCCTGGAGCCAGGGGACACAAGAGACCCAGTACTTC CAWSQGTQETQYF
TRBJ1-2 TRBV27 NA NA TGTGCCAGCACTCACCGGCCCCAGGATGGCTACACCTTC CASTHRPQDGYTF
TRBJ1-6 TRBV9 TRBD1 NA TGTGCCAGCAGCGCCGACAGGGCTAATTCACCCCTCCACTTT CASSADRANSPLHF
TRBJ2-3 TRBV5-1 TRBD2 once TGCGCCAGCAGCTTCGCGGGAGCTAGCACAGATACGCAGTATTTT CASSFAGASTDTQYF
TRBJ1-2 TRBV9 TRBD1 NA TGTGCCAGCAGTACGGGACAGGGGGATGGCTACACCTTC CASSTGQGDGYTF
TRBJ2-5 TRBV2 TRBD2 NA TGTGCCAGCAGAGATACTAGCGGGGGGGGCCAAGAGACCCAGTACTTC CASRDTSGGGQETQYF
TRBJ2-1 TRBV4-3 TRBD2 few TGCGCCAGCAGCCAAGATCCCCCCGGACTAGCGCGTCCCAATGAGCAGTTCTTC CASSQDPPGLARPNEQFF
TRBJ2-3 TRBV5-4 NA NA TGTGCCAGCAGCAAACCGGGATTTAGCACAGATACGCAGTATTTT CASSKPGFSTDTQYF
TRBJ1-1 TRBV30 NA NA TGTGCCTCAAAGGGGGTATCTAGCACTGAAGCTTTCTTT CASKGVSSTEAFF
TRBJ1-1 TRBV12-1 NA NA TGTGCCAGCAGCCCCGAGCAGGGGAGCACTGAAGCTTTCTTT CASSPEQGSTEAFF
TRBJ2-3 TRBV10-1 TRBD2 NA TGCGCCAGCAGTGATGGGACTAGGTTTCTTGATACGCAGTATTTT CASSDGTRFLDTQYF
TRBJ2-3 TRBV7-9 TRBD2 once TGTGCCAGCAAGGTAGCGGGGGGCCGCACAGATACGCAGTATTTT CASKVAGGRTDTQYF
TRBJ2-1 TRBV19 NA NA TGTGCCAGTAACGGCGGAGTAGACCACAATGAGCAGTTCTTC CASNGGVDHNEQFF
TRBJ1-2 TRBV27 NA NA TGTGCCAGCAGTTTAACAGGCCACTACTATGGCTACACCTTC CASSLTGHYYGYTF
TRBJ1-2 TRBV29-1 TRBD1 NA TGCAGCGTTGTGACAGGGGCGTCATCGATTGGCTACACCTTC CSVVTGASSIGYTF
TRBJ2-5 TRBV10-2 TRBD1 few TGCGCCAGCACAAGAGGGGGGACAGGACAAGAGACCCAGTACTTC CASTRGGTGQETQYF
TRBJ2-7 TRBV7-9 TRBD1 few TGTGCCAGCAGCTTTGGGACAGGGGCTAAATACGAGCAGTACTTC CASSFGTGAKYEQYF
TRBJ1-1 TRBV6-6 NA NA TGTGCCAGCAGTTACTCGAGTAACACTGAAGCTTTCTTT CASSYSSNTEAFF
TRBJ2-7 TRBV4-2 NA NA TGTGCCAGCAGCCAACAAATTCCCAGGGTTCAAGGCGAGCAGTACTTC CASSQQIPRVQGEQYF
TRBJ2-5 TRBV2 TRBD1 few TGTGCCAGCAGTAAAGGGGGCGGTCAGACCCAGTACTTC CASSKGGGQTQYF